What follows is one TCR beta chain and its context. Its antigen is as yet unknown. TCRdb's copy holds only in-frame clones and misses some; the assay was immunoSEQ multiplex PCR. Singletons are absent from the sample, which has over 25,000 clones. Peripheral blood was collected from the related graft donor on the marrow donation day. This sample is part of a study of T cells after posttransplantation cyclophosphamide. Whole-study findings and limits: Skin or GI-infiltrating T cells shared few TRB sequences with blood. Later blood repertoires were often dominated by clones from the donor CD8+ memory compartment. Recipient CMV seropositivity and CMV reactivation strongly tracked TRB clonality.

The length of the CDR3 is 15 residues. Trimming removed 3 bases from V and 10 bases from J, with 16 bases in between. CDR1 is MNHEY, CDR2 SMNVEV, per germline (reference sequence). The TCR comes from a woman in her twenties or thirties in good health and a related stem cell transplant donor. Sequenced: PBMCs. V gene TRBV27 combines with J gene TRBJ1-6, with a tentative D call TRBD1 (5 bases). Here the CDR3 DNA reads TGTGCCAGCAGTTTTGGGGACTGGGGTAGGTCACCCCTCCACTTT. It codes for CASSFGDWGRSPLHF.